Listed below are T cell receptor beta chains from one sample, sequenced in a study of T cell responses to AZD1222 COVID-19 vaccine. Some clones are missing from TCRdb's copy, which holds only in-frame ones; the method was immunoSEQ multiplex PCR. The sample lists about 130,000 clones, over 85% seen once, with about 1.9% in the top ten. The sequences come from peripheral blood, collected on day 0 of AZD1222 vaccination. The receptor source for this set is an adult in good health. CDR3s include the opening cysteine and the closing phenylalanine or tryptophan. Each record gives: V gene, J gene, clone size, D gene, CDR3 protein, CDR3 DNA. A D gene is named only where the DNA matches it firmly. The size field is filled for only some rows; it gives once, few, many or a size class.

TRBV5-1	TRBJ2-7	-	TRBD1	CASRSDRAYEQYF	TGCGCCAGCAGATCGGACAGGGCCTACGAGCAGTACTTC
TRBV6-5	TRBJ1-2	-	-	CASSPNDYGYTF	TGTGCCAGCAGTCCGAACGACTATGGCTACACCTTC
TRBV7-8	TRBJ2-7	-	-	CASSLVWGDSPSEQYF	TGTGCCAGCAGCTTAGTTTGGGGGGACAGTCCCTCGGAGCAGTACTTC
TRBV5-5	TRBJ2-1	-	-	CASSFLGVDEQFF	TGTGCCAGCAGCTTCTTAGGGGTTGATGAGCAGTTCTTC
TRBV9	TRBJ1-2	-	TRBD1	CASSTSGGNGYTF	TGTGCCAGCAGCACTTCAGGGGGAAATGGCTACACCTTC
TRBV5-1	TRBJ1-6	-	-	CASSLDGTQPSSYNSPLHF	TGCGCCAGCAGCTTGGACGGGACGCAACCAAGCTCCTATAATTCACCCCTCCACTTT
TRBV19	TRBJ1-3	-	-	CASTRTDGNTIYF	TGTGCCAGTACCCGGACAGACGGAAACACCATATATTTT
TRBV19	TRBJ2-5	-	TRBD1	CASSTRGQTQETQYF	TGTGCCAGTAGTACCCGGGGACAGACTCAAGAGACCCAGTACTTC
TRBV28	TRBJ2-7	-	-	CASLANLREQYF	TGTGCCAGCCTAGCAAATTTGCGCGAGCAGTACTTC
TRBV29-1	TRBJ2-7	few	TRBD1	CSVETGTVYEQYF	TGCAGCGTTGAAACCGGGACAGTCTACGAGCAGTACTTC
TRBV14	TRBJ1-5	-	-	CASSQDPRWGTQHF	TGTGCCAGCAGCCAAGACCCTCGGTGGGGTACCCAGCATTTT
TRBV10-3	TRBJ1-1	-	TRBD1	CAISEDREMNTEAFF	TGTGCCATCAGTGAGGACAGGGAGATGAACACTGAAGCTTTCTTT
TRBV5-1	TRBJ1-1	-	TRBD1	CASSLAGTVNTEAFF	TGCGCCAGCAGCCTAGCCGGGACAGTGAACACTGAAGCTTTCTTT
TRBV4-1	TRBJ2-1	-	TRBD1	CASSQERQGAIYNEQFF	TGCGCCAGCAGCCAAGAGAGACAGGGGGCTATCTACAATGAGCAGTTCTTC
TRBV6-1	TRBJ1-1	-	TRBD1	CASSEAGSSGTGAIEAFF	TGTGCCAGCAGTGAAGCGGGGTCATCCGGGACAGGGGCAATTGAAGCTTTCTTT
TRBV3-1/TRBV3-2	TRBJ1-5	-	TRBD1	CASSHSCPKGQGGNRRNQPQHF	TGTGCCAGCAGCCATAGCTGCCCCAAGGGACAGGGCGGGAATCGGCGCAATCAGCCCCAGCATTTT
TRBV28	TRBJ1-5	-	-	CASSTQGLNQPQHF	TGTGCCAGCAGTACTCAGGGACTCAATCAGCCCCAGCATTTT
TRBV14	TRBJ2-7	-	-	CASSQAATYNEQYF	TGTGCCAGCAGCCAAGCTGCGACTTACAACGAGCAGTACTTC
TRBV5-1	TRBJ2-7	-	TRBD2	CASSLMPSGGSYEQYF	TGCGCCAGCAGCTTGATGCCTAGCGGGGGGTCCTACGAGCAGTACTTC
TRBV23-1	TRBJ2-7	-	-	CASSHGMAREYYGQYF	TGCGCCAGCAGTCACGGCATGGCCCGCGAGTACTACGGGCAGTACTTC
TRBV5-1	TRBJ1-2	-	-	CASSLDRAGGHTF	TGCGCCAGCAGCTTGGATCGGGCAGGCGGTCACACCTTC
TRBV19	TRBJ1-5	-	TRBD1	CASVPDRAWNQPQHF	TGTGCCAGTGTTCCCGACAGGGCCTGGAATCAGCCCCAGCATTTT
TRBV15	TRBJ1-3	-	-	CATSRDRNSGNTIYF	TGTGCCACCAGCAGAGATCGAAACTCTGGAAACACCATATATTTT
TRBV6-5	TRBJ1-5	-	-	CASRNQRDQPQHF	TGTGCCAGCAGGAATCAACGAGATCAGCCCCAGCATTTT
TRBV5-1	TRBJ2-7	-	-	CASSLADYEQYF	TGCGCCAGCAGCTTGGCCGATTACGAGCAGTACTTC
TRBV11-2	TRBJ2-3	-	-	CASSSSPRGRDTDTQYF	TGTGCCAGCAGCTCGTCACCCCGCGGCAGGGATACAGATACGCAGTATTTT
TRBV3-1/TRBV3-2	TRBJ1-4	-	TRBD1	CASSHQGQGRTNEKLFF	TGTGCCAGCAGCCATCAGGGACAGGGAAGAACTAATGAAAAACTGTTTTTT
TRBV24-1	TRBJ2-7	-	-	CATSDYRGGEQYF	TGTGCCACCAGTGATTACAGGGGAGGAGAGCAGTACTTC
TRBV5-1	TRBJ1-2	-	-	CASSLGADVANYGYTF	TGCGCCAGCAGCTTGGGCGCTGACGTAGCTAACTATGGCTACACCTTC
TRBV30	TRBJ1-1	-	-	CAWRRNTEAFF	TGTGCCTGGAGACGGAACACTGAAGCTTTCTTT
TRBV27	TRBJ1-2	-	-	CASSLNTYGYTF	TGTGCCAGCAGTTTAAACACCTATGGCTACACCTTC
TRBV28	TRBJ1-1	-	-	CASSYFGAAEQAFF	TGTGCCAGCAGTTATTTTGGGGCTGCGGAACAAGCTTTCTTT
TRBV6-2/TRBV6-3	TRBJ1-2	-	-	CASSDDDYGYTF	TGTGCCAGCAGCGACGATGACTATGGCTACACCTTC
TRBV2	TRBJ1-2	-	TRBD1	CASTEGTGYGYTF	TGTGCCAGCACCGAGGGGACAGGCTATGGCTACACCTTC
TRBV2	TRBJ1-1	once	-	CANQLRVNTEAFF	TGTGCCAATCAACTCAGGGTAAACACTGAAGCTTTCTTT
TRBV2	TRBJ2-7	-	-	CASSVGALYEQYF	TGTGCCAGCAGTGTGGGGGCACTCTACGAGCAGTACTTC
TRBV3-1/TRBV3-2	TRBJ1-2	-	-	CASSQGQNYGYTF	TGTGCCAGCAGCCAGGGCCAGAACTATGGCTACACCTTC
TRBV5-1	TRBJ1-2	few	-	CASSFDSNYGYTF	TGCGCCAGCAGCTTCGACAGTAACTATGGCTACACCTTC